These 17 T cell receptor beta chains came from one sample sequenced in a study of blood T cell repertoires in COVID-19. Measured with immunoSEQ multiplex PCR; TCRdb has only the in-frame clones, and not every one. The sample includes some 500,000 clones, around 90% of them seen just once. The sample taken for sequencing was peripheral blood. The receptors shown here come from a woman aged 50 to 60 with COVID-19, enrolled during active disease.

The chain combines TRBV18 with TRBJ1-1; possible D gene TRBD1, 5 bases. The CDR3 spans 12 residues. Trimming shortened V by 5 bases and J by 8 bases, and 12 bases separated the two germline ends. Germline loops: CDR1 KGHSH, CDR2 LQKENI. CDR3 nucleotides: TGTGCCAGCTCAAACTCCGACAGCGAAGCTTTCTTT. Its translation: CASSNSDSEAFF.

The rearrangement uses TRBV28 and TRBJ1-2, with TRBD1 as a possible D gene (6 bases). CDR1 and CDR2 (germline): MDHEN, SYDVKM. Trimming pared 3 bases from V and 8 bases from J, leaving 13 bases between. The CDR3 is 13 amino acids. CDR3 bases: TGTGCCAGCAGTTTGCGGGGGCGCAGGGGCTACACCTTC. This translates into CASSLRGRRGYTF.

Only one count was recorded for this clone. This sequence joins TRBV10-3 and TRBJ1-1, with 7 bases identical to TRBD1. J was trimmed by 2 bases and V by 7 bases; bases with no gene match: 4. This CDR3 is 13 amino acids long. Germline CDR1 ENHRY, CDR2 SYGVKD. The CDR3 coding sequence is TGTGCCATCATGGGGACAGAAAACACTGAAGCTTTCTTT. This encodes CAIMGTENTEAFF.

This clone was counted a few times. This chain uses TRBV29-1 with TRBJ2-1; 12 bases are shared with TRBD1. The CDR3 consists of 15 residues. Unmatched junction bases numbered 5, after V lost 2 bases and J lost 6 bases. In germline, CDR1 is SQVTM, CDR2 ANQGSEA. CDR3: CSVERGTGGGNEQFF. For the CDR3, the DNA is TGCAGCGTTGAAAGAGGGACAGGGGGCGGCAATGAGCAGTTCTTC.

The chain uses TRBV29-1 and TRBJ1-1; D is possibly TRBD1 (6 bases). V was clipped by 5 bases and J by 0 bases, with 10 bases between them. CDR3 length equals 13 residues. Germline V CDR1 and CDR2: SQVTM, ANQGSEA. CDR3 coding DNA: TGCAGCGTTACGGGACAACTGAACACTGAAGCTTTCTTT. Protein sequence: CSVTGQLNTEAFF.

The chain combines TRBV4-1 with TRBJ2-7, with a tentative D call TRBD2 (5 bases). In germline, CDR1 is MGHRA, CDR2 YSYEKL. The CDR3 loop spans 14 amino acids. V was trimmed by 1 base and J by 5 bases, leaving 12 bases between them. CDR3 sequence: CASSQVEGSDEQYF. DNA for the CDR3: TGCGCCAGCAGCCAAGTCGAGGGATCAGACGAGCAGTACTTC.

The J gene is TRBJ1-2, the V gene TRBV19; D gene uncertain. The CDR3 runs to 14 residues. V lost 7 bases, J lost 8 bases, and 20 bases lay in between. Looked up from germline, CDR1 is LNHDA and CDR2 is SQIVND (reference sequence). DNA of the CDR3: TGTGCCAGTAAGTCCTTGGAAGACGGGGTCGGCTACACCTTC. It is translated as CASKSLEDGVGYTF.

The chain links TRBV9 to TRBJ2-2, with D perhaps TRBD1 (8 bases). The V end was cut by 3 bases, the J end by 6 bases, with 15 bases between. Looked up from germline, CDR1 is SGDLS and CDR2 is YYNGEE. There are 15 residues in the CDR3. The DNA for the CDR3 is TGTGCCAGCAGCGCCGACAGGGGAGGGGCCGGGGAGCTGTTTTTT. Residues: CASSADRGGAGELFF.

V gene TRBV2 combines with J gene TRBJ2-5, with D perhaps matching TRBD2 (6 bases). The CDR3 is 12 residues long. In germline, CDR1 is SNHLY, CDR2 FYNNEI. Trimming left V 8 bases short and J 5 bases short, with 12 bases between. CDR3 protein: CASGRREETQYF. CDR3 DNA: TGTGCCAGCGGGAGACGGGAGGAGACCCAGTACTTC.

The V call is TRBV19, the J call TRBJ1-5, with D perhaps matching TRBD1 (5 bases). In germline, CDR1 is LNHDA, CDR2 SQIVND (reference sequence). The V end was cut by 8 bases, the J end by 6 bases, with 17 bases between. The CDR3 runs to 14 residues. Here the CDR3 DNA reads TGTGCCAGTCTGGGGGGTCTGGGACTTCAGCCCCAGCATTTT. Translating gives CASLGGLGLQPQHF.

The gene calls are TRBV21-1 and TRBJ2-5; the D call TRBD1 from the table was never checked on the DNA. TRBV21-1 counts as a pseudogene. The CDR3 has 16 residues. Written as DNA, the CDR3 is TGTGCCAGCAGCAAGGCAAGGACAGGGTCAATGAAGACCCAGTACTTC. Its protein product is CASSKARTGSMKTQYF.

This clone has just one count. The rearrangement uses TRBV14 and TRBJ2-7; maybe TRBD2 (6 bases). CDR3 length: 14 residues. V lost 3 bases, J lost 2 bases, and 11 bases lay in between. Germline V gives CDR1 SGHDN, CDR2 FVKESK. CDR3 protein: CASSHSAGTYEQYF. CDR3 coding DNA: TGTGCCAGCAGCCACTCGGCGGGAACCTACGAGCAGTACTTC.

The rearrangement joins TRBV24-1 to TRBJ1-3; perhaps TRBD1 as D (5 bases). Per germline, CDR1 KGHDR and CDR2 SFDVKD. V dropped 4 bases and J dropped 1 base, with 10 bases sitting between them. CDR3 length: 15 residues. The CDR3 here is CATSENTGSGNTIYF. CDR3 DNA sequence: TGTGCCACCAGTGAGAATACAGGATCTGGAAACACCATATATTTT.

This clone was seen a single time. The V gene is TRBV20-1, the J gene TRBJ1-2; maybe TRBD1 (5 bases). V lost 8 bases and J 8 bases, leaving 15 bases between the germline ends. CDR3 length: 11 amino acids. Per the germline V gene, CDR1 is DFQATT and CDR2 is SNEGSKA (reference sequence). The CDR3 bases are TGCAGTTCTCGGCAGGGAGGGGGCTACACCTTC. This encodes CSSRQGGGYTF.

The V gene is TRBV12-3 or TRBV12-4, the J gene TRBJ1-2, with unresolved D. V lost 11 bases, J lost 2 bases, and 9 bases lay in between. The CDR3 is 11 residues long. CDR3 sequence: CAAEENYGYTF. CDR3 in DNA: TGTGCCGCGGAAGAAAACTATGGCTACACCTTC.

V is TRBV30 and J is TRBJ1-6; no firm D call. CDR1 GTSNPN and CDR2 SVGIG come from the germline V gene (reference sequence). The CDR3 totals 14 residues. V lost 0 bases, J lost 8 bases, and 11 bases lay in between. The CDR3 DNA sequence: TGTGCCTGGAGTGTAAAAACGGGAGATTCACCCCTCCACTTT. It codes for CAWSVKTGDSPLHF.

The V call is TRBV1, the J call TRBJ1-2. TRBV1 is designated a pseudogene. CDR3 length: 15 residues. CDR3 protein: CTSSQEKGGNYGYTF. The DNA of the CDR3 is TGCACCAGCAGCCAAGAAAAGGGAGGGAACTATGGCTACACCTTC.